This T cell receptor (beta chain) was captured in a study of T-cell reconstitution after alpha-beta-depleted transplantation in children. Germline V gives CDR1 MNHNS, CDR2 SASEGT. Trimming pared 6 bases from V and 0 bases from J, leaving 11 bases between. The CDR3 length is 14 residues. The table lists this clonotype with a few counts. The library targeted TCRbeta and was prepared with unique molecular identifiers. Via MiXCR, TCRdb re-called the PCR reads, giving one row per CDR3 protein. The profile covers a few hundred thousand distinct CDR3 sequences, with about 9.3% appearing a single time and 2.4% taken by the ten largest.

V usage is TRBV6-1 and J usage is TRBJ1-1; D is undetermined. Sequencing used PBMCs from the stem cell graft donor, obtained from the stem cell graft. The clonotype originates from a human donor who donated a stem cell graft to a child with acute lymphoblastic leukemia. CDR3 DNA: TGTGCCAGCAGCAGACAAGCCCTGAACACTGAAGCTTTCTTT. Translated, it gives CASSRQALNTEAFF.